This T cell receptor (beta chain) was identified during a study of blood T cell repertoires in COVID-19. In the study overall: The analysed material was cDNA or gDNA that came from T cells, B-cell-depleted T cells, or PBMCs.

How the authors handled the data: Quantification of nucleated cells was approximated via reference gene primer amplification. This table comes from immunoSEQ multiplex PCR, and its TCRdb copy is limited to in-frame clones, with some not included. D and trimming come from the DNA, and the V and J calls and clone size come from that table. The data show roughly 32,000 clones, 75% to 80% seen once. Germline V gene lookup returns CDR1 LGHDT and CDR2 YNNKEL (reference sequence). Trimming removed 8 bases from V and 1 base from J, with 11 bases in between. The CDR3 runs to 13 residues. The sequence came from a human donor in a cohort sampled during active COVID-19. The V gene is TRBV3-1 (or the pseudogene TRBV3-2), the J gene TRBJ1-2; D is uncertain. Sequencing input: peripheral blood. DNA for the CDR3: TGTGCCAGCGGCTCTTCATATAACTATGGCTACACCTTC. It specifies CASGSSYNYGYTF.